This TCR beta chain was profiled in a study of response to subunit inactivated influenza vaccine. Study-wide points: The study's authors posited that every seasonal influenza vaccination enlists few new T cells.

V was pared by 0 bases and J by 6 bases, with 11 bases between. The CDR3 is 14 residues long. Germline values: CDR1 LGHNA, CDR2 YSLEER. TCRdb itself ran the RT-PCR reads through MiXCR, one entry per CDR3 protein. This table holds roughly 570,000 distinct CDR3 sequences, around 15% found once. This clonotype was seen at least ten times. Its antigen is unknown. The sample here was PBMCs from blood, taken 11 to 12 days after vaccination. The chain carries TRBV4-3 and TRBJ1-2; D is perhaps TRBD1 (5 bases). The clonotype comes from a man aged 50-60 years who received an inactivated influenza vaccine. CDR3 in DNA: TGCGCCAGCAGCCAAGATCACAGGTCTAATGGCTACACCTTC. This codes for CASSQDHRSNGYTF.